The entry that follows covers one TCR beta chain sequence. Its specificity is unknown. This sample was included in a study of cytomegalovirus exposure and HLA in healthy donors. Findings and caveats of the study: Sequencing artifact likely explains a cluster of highly shared sequence variants. In a later analysis, TCR beta V- and J-gene trimming was associated with a missense DCLRE1C variant. TCR beta sequences reportedly predicted the HLA-A and HLA-B alleles of most subjects accurately.

The PCR was carried out with 60 Vbeta primers and 13 Jbeta primers. The method was immunoSEQ multiplex PCR; TCRdb's version includes in-frame clones alone and lacks a portion of them. This sample's table has some 44,000 clones. This TCR came from a woman aged 30 to 39 in good health and CMV-seronegative. The sequencing sample was made of PBMCs.

The CDR3 DNA reads TGTGCCAGCAGCTTGCCCCTAGCGGGGCTCAATGAGCAGTTCTTC. Protein product: CASSLPLAGLNEQFF. The chain joins TRBV11-2 to TRBJ2-1; 9 positions agree with TRBD2. The V gene end was trimmed by 3 bases and the J gene end by 6 bases; junction bases not matched to a gene: 6. This CDR3 spans 15 amino acids. Germline CDR1 SGHAT, CDR2 FQNNGV. The whole variable domain, filled in from reference TRBV11-2 and TRBJ2-1, reads EAGVAQSPRYKIIEKRQSVAFWCNPISGHATLYWYQQILGQGPKLLIQFQNNGVVDDSQLPKDRFSAERLKGVDSTLKIQPAKLEDSAVYLCASSLPLAGLNEQFFGPGTRLTVL.